This TCR beta chain was obtained from a study of shared clonotypes between healthy human individuals. This clone appeared a single time. Each cell subset's genomic DNA was divided evenly among several immunoSEQ plates. Repertoires were generated with immunoSEQ multiplex PCR, while TCRdb's copy carries only in-frame clones and drops some. The repertoire holds about 1.5 million clones, with 95% to 99% as singletons. Germline V gives CDR1 MNHNS, CDR2 SASEGT. The CDR3 has 15 residues. V lost 5 bases, J lost 10 bases, and 20 bases lay in between. This receptor was identified in a man younger than 40 in good health. The specimen was naive CD4+ T cells sorted from blood. As to subset: CD45RA+ positively selected. The gene calls are TRBV6-1 and TRBJ1-4; possible D gene TRBD1, 6 bases. In DNA form, the CDR3 reads TGTGCCAGCAGTTTACTAACAGGGTCCCAGGGAAAACTGTTTTTT. Amino acids: CASSLLTGSQGKLFF.